This TCR beta chain stems from a study of blood T cell repertoires in COVID-19. Study summary: The study drew acute and convalescent COVID-19 samples from the United States, Italy and Spain. From T cells, B-cell-depleted T cells, or PBMCs came the material, which was cDNA or gDNA.

Measured with immunoSEQ multiplex PCR; TCRdb has only the in-frame clones, and not every one. The data hold approximately 50,000 clones, with 70% to 80% observed a single time. CDR1 is SGHTA, CDR2 FQGNSA, per germline. This CDR3 contains 13 residues. Trimming pared 4 bases from V and 0 bases from J, leaving 6 bases between. V gene TRBV7-2 combines with J gene TRBJ2-5, with a tentative D call TRBD2 (5 bases). The material sequenced was peripheral blood. The TCR sequence derives from a man between 70 and 80 years old with acute or convalescent COVID-19. Here the CDR3 reads CASSSGYQETQYF. The CDR3 nucleotides read TGTGCCAGCAGCTCGGGGTACCAAGAGACCCAGTACTTC.